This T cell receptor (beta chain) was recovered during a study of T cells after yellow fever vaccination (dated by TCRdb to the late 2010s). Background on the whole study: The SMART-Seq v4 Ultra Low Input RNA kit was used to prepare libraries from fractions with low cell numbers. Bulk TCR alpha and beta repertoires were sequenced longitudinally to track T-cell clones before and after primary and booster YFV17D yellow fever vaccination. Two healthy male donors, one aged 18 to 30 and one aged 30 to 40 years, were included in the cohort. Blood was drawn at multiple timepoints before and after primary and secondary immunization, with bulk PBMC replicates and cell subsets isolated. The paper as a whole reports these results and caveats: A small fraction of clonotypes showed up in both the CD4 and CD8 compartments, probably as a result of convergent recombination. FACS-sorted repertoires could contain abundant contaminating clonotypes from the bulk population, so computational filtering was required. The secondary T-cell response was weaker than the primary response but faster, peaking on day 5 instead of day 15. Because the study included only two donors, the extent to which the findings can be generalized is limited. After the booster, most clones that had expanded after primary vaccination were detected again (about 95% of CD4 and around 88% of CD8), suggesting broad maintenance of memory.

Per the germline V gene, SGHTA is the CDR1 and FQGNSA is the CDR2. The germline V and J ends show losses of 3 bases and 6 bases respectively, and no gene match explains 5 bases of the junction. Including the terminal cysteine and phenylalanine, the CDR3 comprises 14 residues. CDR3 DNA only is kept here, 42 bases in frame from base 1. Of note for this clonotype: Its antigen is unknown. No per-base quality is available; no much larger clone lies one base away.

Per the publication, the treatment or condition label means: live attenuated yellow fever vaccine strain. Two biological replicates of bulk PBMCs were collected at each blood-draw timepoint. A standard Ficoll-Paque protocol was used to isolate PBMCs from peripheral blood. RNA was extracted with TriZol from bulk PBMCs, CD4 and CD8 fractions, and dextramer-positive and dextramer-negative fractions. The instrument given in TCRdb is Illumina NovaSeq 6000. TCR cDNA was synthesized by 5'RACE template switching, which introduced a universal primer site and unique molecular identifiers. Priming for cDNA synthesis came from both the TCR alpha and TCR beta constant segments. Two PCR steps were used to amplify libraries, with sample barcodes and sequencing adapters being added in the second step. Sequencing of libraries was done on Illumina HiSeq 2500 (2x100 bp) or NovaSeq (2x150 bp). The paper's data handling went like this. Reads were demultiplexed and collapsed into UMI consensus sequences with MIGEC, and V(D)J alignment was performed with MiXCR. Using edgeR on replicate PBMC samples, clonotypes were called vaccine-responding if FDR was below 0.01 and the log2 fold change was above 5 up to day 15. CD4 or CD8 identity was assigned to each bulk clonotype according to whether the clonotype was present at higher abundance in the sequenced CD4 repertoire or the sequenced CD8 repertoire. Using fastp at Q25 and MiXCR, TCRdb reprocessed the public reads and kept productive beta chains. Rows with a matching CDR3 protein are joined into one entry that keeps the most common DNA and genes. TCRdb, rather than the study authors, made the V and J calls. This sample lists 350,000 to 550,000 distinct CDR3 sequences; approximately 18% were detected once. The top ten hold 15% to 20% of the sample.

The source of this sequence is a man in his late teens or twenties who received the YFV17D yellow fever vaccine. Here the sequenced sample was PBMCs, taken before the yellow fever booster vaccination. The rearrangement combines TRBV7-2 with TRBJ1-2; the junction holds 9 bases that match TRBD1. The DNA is TGTGCCAGCAGCTTCGACAGGGGGGAGGATGGCTACACCTTC. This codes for CASSFDRGEDGYTF.